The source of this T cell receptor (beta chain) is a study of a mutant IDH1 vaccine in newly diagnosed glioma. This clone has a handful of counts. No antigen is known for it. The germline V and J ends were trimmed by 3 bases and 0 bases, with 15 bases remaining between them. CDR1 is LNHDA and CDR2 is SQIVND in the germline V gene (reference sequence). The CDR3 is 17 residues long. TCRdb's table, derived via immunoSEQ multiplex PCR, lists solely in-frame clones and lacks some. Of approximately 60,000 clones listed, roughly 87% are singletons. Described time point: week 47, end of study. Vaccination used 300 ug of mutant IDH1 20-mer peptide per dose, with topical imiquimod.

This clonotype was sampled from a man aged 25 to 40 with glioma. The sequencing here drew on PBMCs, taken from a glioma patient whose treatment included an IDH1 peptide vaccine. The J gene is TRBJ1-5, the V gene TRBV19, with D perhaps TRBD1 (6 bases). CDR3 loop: CASSILGQLYSNQPQHF. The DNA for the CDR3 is TGTGCCAGTAGTATCCTCGGACAGCTATATAGCAATCAGCCCCAGCATTTT.